Listed below are T cell receptor beta chains from one sample, sequenced in a study of CD8+ T cells in alopecia areata. The table came from immunoSEQ multiplex PCR; TCRdb's copy has only in-frame clones and leaves some out. The sample shows 100,000 to 150,000 clones, over 60% of them seen only once. The specimen was CD4+ T cells sorted from blood, collected at week 4, from a patient treated with tofacitinib. These receptors all come from a human donor with alopecia areata. CDR3s include the opening cysteine and the closing phenylalanine or tryptophan. The D gene is left open where the match is weak. Size tells how often a clone was seen (once, few, many) or the class of an expanded clone, and some rows leave it out.

J	size	D	V	CDR3	DNA
TRBJ2-3	.	.	TRBV5-1	CASSTSDNQGTDTQYF	TGCGCCAGCAGCACTTCGGACAATCAAGGCACAGATACGCAGTATTTT
TRBJ1-1	.	.	TRBV30	CAWSVGGMTFF	TGTGCCTGGAGTGTTGGTGGGATGACTTTCTTT
TRBJ2-6	.	.	TRBV4-1	CASSQEARESSGANVLTF	TGCGCCAGCAGCCAAGAGGCCAGGGAAAGCTCTGGGGCCAACGTCCTGACTTTC
TRBJ1-1	.	TRBD1	TRBV6-5	CASSFNRGNTEAFF	TGTGCCAGCAGTTTCAACAGGGGGAACACTGAAGCTTTCTTT
TRBJ1-2	once	TRBD1	TRBV4-3	CASSPRTGSGYTF	TGCGCCAGCAGCCCCAGGACAGGAAGCGGCTACACCTTC
TRBJ2-7	.	.	TRBV29-1	CSVVPEFAYEQYF	TGCAGCGTTGTTCCTGAGTTTGCCTACGAGCAGTACTTC
TRBJ2-7	few	.	TRBV4-2	CASSQDRQGEQYF	TGTGCCAGCAGCCAAGATCGGCAGGGCGAGCAGTACTTC
TRBJ1-4	.	.	TRBV25-1	CASSDGRPINEKLFF	TGTGCCAGCAGTGACGGACGGCCGATTAATGAAAAACTGTTTTTT
TRBJ1-3	.	.	TRBV7-2	CASSLQNTIYF	TGTGCCAGCAGCCTTCAAAACACCATATATTTT
TRBJ2-3	few	TRBD2	TRBV4-3	CASSQVFAGGSRTDTQYF	TGCGCCAGCAGCCAAGTGTTCGCGGGGGGGTCTCGCACAGATACGCAGTATTTT
TRBJ1-1	.	.	TRBV19	CASSIDRQNTEAFF	TGTGCCAGTAGTATAGACAGGCAGAACACTGAAGCTTTCTTT
TRBJ1-5	.	.	TRBV14	CASSQVWGFRHQPQHF	TGTGCCAGCAGCCAAGTTTGGGGTTTCCGACATCAGCCCCAGCATTTT
TRBJ2-1	.	.	TRBV6-1	CASSEDPRSYNEQFF	TGTGCCAGCAGTGAAGATCCCCGCTCCTACAATGAGCAGTTCTTC
TRBJ2-1	few	.	TRBV11-1	CASSFDNEQFF	TGTGCCAGCAGCTTCGACAATGAGCAGTTCTTC
TRBJ2-3	.	TRBD2	TRBV7-2	CASSSRSGGTTDTQYF	TGTGCCAGCAGCTCCCGTAGCGGGGGGACCACAGATACGCAGTATTTT
TRBJ2-1	.	.	TRBV29-1	CSGYGTLTYNEQFF	TGCAGCGGATACGGGACACTTACCTACAATGAGCAGTTCTTC
TRBJ1-3	.	TRBD1	TRBV30	CAWSLARRQGFGNTIYF	TGTGCCTGGAGTCTGGCGAGAAGACAGGGATTTGGAAACACCATATATTTT
TRBJ1-1	.	.	TRBV7-8	CASSSGIMNTEAFF	TGTGCCAGCAGCTCAGGGATTATGAACACTGAAGCTTTCTTT
TRBJ2-2	.	TRBD1	TRBV7-2	CASSLSGTVGELFF	TGTGCCAGCAGCTTATCTGGGACAGTCGGGGAGCTGTTTTTT
TRBJ1-2	.	.	TRBV2	CASSAGNYGYTF	TGTGCCAGCAGTGCCGGTAACTATGGCTACACCTTC
TRBJ1-2	.	.	TRBV6-1	CASEPRQILTF	TGTGCCAGCGAACCCAGACAGATCCTAACCTTC
TRBJ2-5	.	.	TRBV7-3	CASSRDNQETQYF	TGTGCCAGCAGTCGGGACAACCAAGAGACCCAGTACTTC
TRBJ2-5	.	.	TRBV7-9	CASSLLGGEETQYF	TGTGCCAGCAGCTTACTTGGGGGCGAGGAGACCCAGTACTTC
TRBJ2-7	.	.	TRBV5-1	CASSLRQAYEQYF	TGCGCCAGCAGCTTAAGACAGGCCTACGAGCAGTACTTC
TRBJ2-5	few	.	TRBV6-6	CASSYVRWSQYF	TGTGCCAGCAGTTACGTTAGGTGGTCCCAGTACTTC
TRBJ2-1	once	.	TRBV10-3	CAISASGNNEQFF	TGTGCCATCAGTGCTTCAGGGAACAATGAGCAGTTCTTC
TRBJ1-5	.	.	TRBV29-1	CSAGSSNQPQHF	TGCAGTGCCGGGAGCAGCAATCAGCCCCAGCATTTT
TRBJ2-1	.	TRBD1	TRBV15	CATSRGDRDYNEQFF	TGTGCCACCAGCAGAGGGGACAGGGACTACAATGAGCAGTTCTTC
TRBJ2-1	.	TRBD2	TRBV2	CASIQRESYNEQFF	TGTGCCAGCATTCAGCGGGAGTCGTACAATGAGCAGTTCTTC
TRBJ2-1	few	.	TRBV4-2	CASSQKGSNEQFF	TGTGCCAGCAGCCAAAAAGGAAGCAATGAGCAGTTCTTC
TRBJ1-2	.	.	TRBV10-3	CAITGINYGYTF	TGTGCCATAACCGGGATCAACTATGGCTACACCTTC
TRBJ2-5	.	.	TRBV2	CASSELETQYF	TGTGCCAGCAGTGAACTCGAGACCCAGTACTTC
TRBJ2-1	.	TRBD2	TRBV2	CASSEQPPSGHNEQFF	TGTGCCAGCAGTGAACAGCCCCCTAGCGGGCACAATGAGCAGTTCTTC
TRBJ1-4	.	.	TRBV7-9	CASSYERTEQKLFF	TGTGCCAGCAGCTATGAACGGACAGAGCAAAAACTGTTTTTT
TRBJ1-2	.	.	TRBV10-3	CAISGEGYGYTF	TGTGCCATCAGTGGGGAAGGATATGGCTACACCTTC
TRBJ2-2	.	.	TRBV5-1	CASSLRISGELFF	TGCGCCAGCAGCTTGAGGATCTCCGGGGAGCTGTTTTTT
TRBJ1-3	few	.	TRBV29-1	CSVEDRRNTFSGNTIYF	TGCAGCGTTGAAGATCGACGGAACACCTTCTCTGGAAACACCATATATTTT